What follows describes a single T cell receptor (beta chain). What it recognizes is unknown. Germline loops: CDR1 SGDLS, CDR2 YYNGEE. The CDR3 consists of 15 residues. V lost 0 bases and J lost 8, with 17 bases in between. The authors reverse transcribed all of the isolated RNA, so sequencing captured expressed TCRB transcripts. Sequencing was performed with immunoSEQ multiplex PCR; in TCRdb, only in-frame clones are kept and a portion is missing. The profile shows about 620,000 clones, about 14% of them singletons. The data were taken from a study of beta chain features in type 1 diabetes. Regarding the study as a whole: Amplification by PCR could prefer shorter templates, with the same effect in patients and controls. Compared with healthy donors, patients appeared to share more similar naive, central memory and regulatory TCRB repertoires.

CD4+ cells of the naive, central memory, regulatory and stem cell-like memory types were sorted via CD45RO/CCR7/CD25/CD127/CD95/CD27. Specimen: naive CD4+ T cells from blood. The TCR comes from a man aged 18 to 29 in good health. This sequence joins TRBV9 and TRBJ1-2; D is perhaps TRBD1 (6 bases). The CDR3 DNA is TGTGCCAGCAGCGTAGCCCCGGTACAGGGTAACGGCTACACCTTC. This translates into CASSVAPVQGNGYTF. Complete variable domain (other parts from reference TRBV9 and TRBJ1-2): DSGVTQTPKHLITATGQRVTLRCSPRSGDLSVYWYQQSLDQGLQFLIQYYNGEERAKGNILERFSAQQFPDLHSELNLSSLELGDSALYFCASSVAPVQGNGYTFGSGTRLTVV.